Listed below are T cell receptor beta chains from one sample, sequenced in a study of blood T cell repertoires in COVID-19. Assay: immunoSEQ multiplex PCR; the TCRdb copy retains only in-frame clones and omits some. The sample contains 50,000 to 60,000 clones, 90% of which appear only once. The sample taken for sequencing was peripheral blood. Receptors were obtained from a man aged 35 to 55 with acute or convalescent COVID-19. The CDR3 runs from the conserved cysteine through the conserved F or W. Fields, in order: D gene, clone size, V gene, J gene, CDR3 DNA, CDR3 protein. A D gene is named only where the DNA matches it firmly. A clone size is listed for some rows: how often the clone was seen (once, few, many), or a class if it is expanded.

D gene: TRBD2; clone size: NA; V gene: TRBV7-2; J gene: TRBJ2-1; CDR3 DNA: TGTGCCAGCAGCTTAGGAGCGGGAGTAAAGGGCTCCTACAATGAGCAGTTCTTC; CDR3 protein: CASSLGAGVKGSYNEQFF
D gene: TRBD1; clone size: NA; V gene: TRBV30; J gene: TRBJ2-4; CDR3 DNA: TGTGCCTGGACCACCGGGACAGGGTTTGGAAACATTCAGTACTTC; CDR3 protein: CAWTTGTGFGNIQYF
D gene: TRBD1; clone size: NA; V gene: TRBV6-5; J gene: TRBJ1-2; CDR3 DNA: TGTGCCAGCAGAGAGCACGGGACAGCTCGATATGGCTACACCTTC; CDR3 protein: CASREHGTARYGYTF
D gene: TRBD2; clone size: NA; V gene: TRBV14; J gene: TRBJ2-7; CDR3 DNA: TGTGCCAGCAGCCCCTGGACTAGAGCCTCTCGGGGGCAGTACTTC; CDR3 protein: CASSPWTRASRGQYF
D gene: TRBD1; clone size: NA; V gene: TRBV6-5; J gene: TRBJ1-1; CDR3 DNA: TGTGCCAGCAGACCCAGGGGGCGGGACACTGAAGCTTTCTTT; CDR3 protein: CASRPRGRDTEAFF
D gene: NA; clone size: NA; V gene: TRBV7-9; J gene: TRBJ1-4; CDR3 DNA: TGTGCCAGCAGCTTAGGGCAGGGCGGAGATGAAAAACTGTTTTTT; CDR3 protein: CASSLGQGGDEKLFF
D gene: TRBD2; clone size: NA; V gene: TRBV19; J gene: TRBJ2-3; CDR3 DNA: TGTGCCAGTAGTATCCGCCTCCGGCTAGCGGGAGGCAGAGATACGCAGTATTTT; CDR3 protein: CASSIRLRLAGGRDTQYF
D gene: TRBD1; clone size: few; V gene: TRBV30; J gene: TRBJ2-7; CDR3 DNA: TGTGCCTGGAAGGGGGCTCCCGGATCGGGGGAGCAGTACTTC; CDR3 protein: CAWKGAPGSGEQYF
D gene: TRBD1; clone size: NA; V gene: TRBV5-4; J gene: TRBJ1-1; CDR3 DNA: TGTGCCAGCAGCCCGGGACAGGGTTCGAACACTGAAGCTTTCTTT; CDR3 protein: CASSPGQGSNTEAFF
D gene: TRBD2; clone size: NA; V gene: TRBV11-2; J gene: TRBJ2-7; CDR3 DNA: TGTGCCAGCAGCTCGTGGACTAGCGGAAACCCCTACGAGCAGTACTTC; CDR3 protein: CASSSWTSGNPYEQYF
D gene: NA; clone size: NA; V gene: TRBV25-1; J gene: TRBJ1-5; CDR3 DNA: TGTGCCAGCAGTCGGGGTAGCAATCAGCCCCAGCATTTT; CDR3 protein: CASSRGSNQPQHF
D gene: NA; clone size: NA; V gene: TRBV28; J gene: TRBJ2-3; CDR3 DNA: TGTGCCAGCAGCGTCCCCCCAGATACGCAGTATTTT; CDR3 protein: CASSVPPDTQYF
D gene: NA; clone size: NA; V gene: TRBV4-1; J gene: TRBJ1-5; CDR3 DNA: TGCGCCAGCAGCCGGGGGGAGATAAGCAATCAGCCCCAGCATTTT; CDR3 protein: CASSRGEISNQPQHF
D gene: NA; clone size: NA; V gene: TRBV5-1; J gene: TRBJ2-1; CDR3 DNA: TGCGCCAGCAGCTTGGGACTATCTAACGATGAGCAGTTCTTC; CDR3 protein: CASSLGLSNDEQFF
D gene: NA; clone size: NA; V gene: TRBV30; J gene: TRBJ2-5; CDR3 DNA: TGTGCCTGGACAGGTGATGCGGAGACCCAGTACTTC; CDR3 protein: CAWTGDAETQYF
D gene: NA; clone size: NA; V gene: TRBV6-5; J gene: TRBJ1-2; CDR3 DNA: TGTGCCAGCAGAAAAAGACAGGCCCTCTATGGCTACACCTTC; CDR3 protein: CASRKRQALYGYTF
D gene: TRBD1; clone size: NA; V gene: TRBV7-2; J gene: TRBJ1-5; CDR3 DNA: TGTGCCAGCAGCTACGACAGGGGAGTTCAGCCCCAGCATTTT; CDR3 protein: CASSYDRGVQPQHF
D gene: TRBD1; clone size: NA; V gene: TRBV5-4; J gene: TRBJ1-5; CDR3 DNA: TGTGCCAGCAGCATAGCGGGACAGGGATTGCATCAGCCCCAGCATTTT; CDR3 protein: CASSIAGQGLHQPQHF
D gene: TRBD2; clone size: NA; V gene: TRBV5-1; J gene: TRBJ2-1; CDR3 DNA: TGCGCCAGCAGCTTGGGATGGGGGGGACCCGACAATGAGCAGTTCTTC; CDR3 protein: CASSLGWGGPDNEQFF
D gene: TRBD1; clone size: NA; V gene: TRBV4-2; J gene: TRBJ1-3; CDR3 DNA: TGTGCCAGCAGCCAAGCCCCCGACAGGGGGCGGGATGGAAACACCATATATTTT; CDR3 protein: CASSQAPDRGRDGNTIYF